This TCR beta chain appears in the sequencing data of a study of Graves' ophthalmopathy and Graves' hyperthyroidism (dated 2018 in TCRdb). In terms of the full investigation: Peripheral blood was collected before any treatment was given, at the time of initial diagnosis. TCR beta repertoire signatures were used to distinguish Graves' ophthalmopathy from Graves' hyperthyroidism and to predict progression to ophthalmopathy. In total, approximately 140 blood samples were TCR-sequenced: 43 ophthalmopathy, some 75 hyperthyroidism and roughly 17 hyperthyroidism-to-ophthalmopathy patients. To explore V-J signatures that separate ophthalmopathy from hyperthyroidism, a discovery set of 100 patients was enrolled, consisting of about 45 with ophthalmopathy and around 57 with stable hyperthyroidism. For independent validation, a separate cohort was made up of around 18 hyperthyroidism patients plus 17 patients who later progressed from hyperthyroidism to ophthalmopathy. In roughly six hyperthyroidism patients, T-cell repertoires of thyroid tissue and blood were compared. Following sample collection, hyperthyroidism patients were given methimazole at a starting dose of 30 mg daily, and ophthalmopathy patients were given high-dose intravenous methylprednisolone. The 100 or so discovery patients were divided at random into training and test sets in a 7:3 ratio.

From the cysteine up to the phenylalanine, the CDR3 has a length of 17 residues. The kept DNA is CDR3 alone, 51 bases in frame from the first base. From the germline V gene, CDR1 is SGHRS and CDR2 is YFSETQ. Relative to germline, V is 0 bases shorter and J is 8 bases shorter, with 18 bases between their ends. Here is what the overall study found, with its caveats: Sample size was not statistically predetermined, and group allocation was not concealed from the investigators. Most expanded thyroid clonotypes with frequency above 0.001 were also detected in blood, suggesting blood repertoires may reflect the thyroid immune response. In validation, the model predicted ophthalmopathy progression with about 71% sensitivity and roughly 72% specificity; some 13 predicted patients were CT-confirmed with GO in a median of around 6 months. In cross-validation, the 13-signature model distinguished ophthalmopathy from stable hyperthyroidism with 85% to 90% sensitivity and around 81% specificity, and in the test set the corresponding values were approximately 80% and 68%.

This clonotype was seen repeatedly, ten times or more. Its antigen is not yet known. No base quality information exists; no much larger clone differs at one position. Ophthalmopathy patients were characterized by moderately to severely active disease, a Clinical Activity Score of at least 3, a NOSPECS grade of at least 4, and a disease duration under 3 months. Patients were excluded if they had other autoimmune diseases, uncontrolled infections, pregnancy or lactation. Clinical symptoms, serum thyroxine, TRAb, thyroid ultrasound and orbital computed tomography formed the basis of the diagnosis. Ficoll-Paque density gradient centrifugation was used to isolate PBMCs from around 10 ml of fresh peripheral blood. Trizol reagent was used to extract the total RNA, and its quality was then checked on an Agilent 2100 Bioanalyzer. For repertoire sequencing, TCR beta CDR3 regions were amplified from RNA transcripts. The first round was an RT-PCR using HTBI primers with the Qiagen OneStep RT-PCR kit, and this first round was followed by a second-round multiplex PCR, then size selection and purification. The libraries underwent paired-end sequencing with 100 bp reads on an Illumina HiSeq2000. The authors processed their data as follows. SOAPnuke was used to process the reads, throwing out any read that had adapters, had uncalled bases, had a mean Phred below 15, or lacked an exact constant-primer or identifier match. COPE v1.2.5 was used to merge high-quality paired reads. Each unique nucleotide sequence was treated as a clonotype, and MiTCR v1.1 was used to align the clonotypes to the IMGT TRB V, D and J references. The analysis was limited to V-J combinations with a frequency above 0.0001, which together covered roughly 99% of the repertoires. For each V-J combination, a TCR clonal expansion and chaos score was defined as the ratio of F50 clonal expansion to chaos observed in the TCRdist matrix. Features were reduced by Welch's t-statistics and random forest to over 10 V-J combinations, which fed a naive Bayes classifier. Thyroid-blood repertoire similarity was quantified with the Morisita-Horn index. Clones were called with MiXCR by TCRdb after fastp trimmed the public reads at Q25, and only in-frame beta chains were retained. Each entry is one CDR3 protein sequence, shown with its most common DNA and genes. The V and J calls, along with clone size, are taken from TCRdb and not from the paper's own processing. For this sample there are around 470,000 distinct CDR3 sequences; under 15% appear just once. In total, the top ten clones hold about 10% of the sample.

The sequenced material came from blood. The chain was built from TRBV5-1 and TRBJ1-6; the D gene cannot be named for sure. This sequence was found in a woman younger than 45 with Graves' ophthalmopathy. Donor details come from another sample of the same person, matched by shared clones. The DNA reads TGCGCCAGCAGCTTGGGTGGCAGCTCGAGGGTATATTCACCCCTCCACTTT. Translation gives CASSLGGSSRVYSPLHF.